The following is a TCR beta chain sequence with its context. The antigen is undetermined. TCR templates numbering around 9.6 x 10^4 were assayed per sample. Clones were read by immunoSEQ multiplex PCR, and TCRdb kept only the in-frame ones, dropping some. Counted here are some 97,000 clones, about 95% occurring once; the ten biggest clones make up 1% to 1.5%. Trimming shortened V by 6 bases and J by 0 bases, and 5 bases separated the two germline ends. CDR3 length: 12 amino acids. Germline CDR1 and CDR2: MNHEY and SVGAGI. The sample belongs to a study of siplizumab effects on memory and regulatory T cells. The study's findings and limits: Roughly 80-95% of dividing CD4+ or CD8+ clones were without an attributable naive or memory phenotype. Naive T cells appeared more diverse than memory cells and seemed to be major alloresponse contributors. The authors did not confirm suppressive function in proliferating Tregs from siplizumab cultures.

This receptor was taken from a human donor in good health. The J gene is TRBJ1-1, the V gene TRBV6-5; D not resolved. The sequencing sample was made of non-Treg CD4+ T cells sorted from blood. This chain's CDR3 is CASSKMNTEAFF. CDR3 bases: TGTGCCAGCAGCAAAATGAACACTGAAGCTTTCTTT.